This T cell receptor beta chain was identified in a study of T cells in women clearing cervical HPV infection. Clones were sequenced by immunoSEQ multiplex PCR, and TCRdb holds only the in-frame ones, with some missing. The specimen's table records some 14,000 clones. Material for sequencing was blood buffy coat. This sequence was found in a woman between 18 and 70 years old with a cervical HPV16 infection that either progressed to CIN3+ or cleared (not recorded which).

The CDR3 is CASSSSGTEIQPQYF. The DNA read from the CDR3 is TGTGCCAGCAGTTCCTCCGGGACAGAGATACAGCCG. This chain connects TRBV7-9 to TRBJ2-3, with 7 bases that match TRBD1. The read ends 3 residues early relative to the CDR3; the germline J gene fills the gap. This CDR3 is built from 15 residues. CDR1 and CDR2 (germline): SEHNR, FQNEAQ (reference sequence).